These T cell receptor beta chains were read from a single sample in a study of blood T cell repertoires in COVID-19. Repertoires were generated with immunoSEQ multiplex PCR, while TCRdb's copy carries only in-frame clones and drops some. Of 200,000 to 300,000 clones listed, about 82% are singletons. Source material: peripheral blood. Source of these receptors: a woman aged 60-75 years with active or convalescent COVID-19. CDR3s include the opening cysteine and the closing phenylalanine or tryptophan. A D gene is named only where the DNA matches it firmly. The size of a clone is reported for some rows only, either as once, few or many, or as a class for expanded clones.

v_gene	d_gene	j_gene	abundance	CDR3nt	CDR3aa
TRBV14	TRBD1	TRBJ2-6	.	TGTGCCAGGGGTTTTCCGGGACAGGGATCCTACATAACCCCTGGGGCCAACGTCCTGACTTTC	CARGFPGQGSYITPGANVLTF
TRBV3-1/TRBV3-2	.	TRBJ2-5	.	TGTGCCAGCAGCCAATGGGCCTCGCAAGAGACCCAGTACTTC	CASSQWASQETQYF
TRBV11-3	.	TRBJ1-1	.	TGTGCCAGCAGCTTCGAGCACGGGGGGAGTGGGACTGAAGCTTTCTTT	CASSFEHGGSGTEAFF
TRBV7-9	TRBD1	TRBJ2-1	few	TGTGCCAGCAGCATAGAAGCTCGTACAGGGGGGTCATACAATGAGCAGTTCTTC	CASSIEARTGGSYNEQFF
TRBV2	TRBD1	TRBJ2-1	.	TGTGCCAGCAGTGAAATGACAGGGTGGCATGAGCAGTTCTTC	CASSEMTGWHEQFF
TRBV29-1	.	TRBJ2-1	.	TGCAGCGTTGACCCTAGAGGGATCGAGGGCAATGAGCAGTTCTTC	CSVDPRGIEGNEQFF
TRBV27	.	TRBJ1-2	.	TGTGCCAGCAGTTCCCGGGGGGGGGCGGCCTATGGCTACACCTTC	CASSSRGGAAYGYTF
TRBV19	TRBD2	TRBJ2-7	.	TGTGCCAGTAGTATCAAGCGGGAGAGGGGGTACGAGCAGTACTTC	CASSIKRERGYEQYF
TRBV3-1/TRBV3-2	.	TRBJ1-1	.	TGTGCCAGCAGCCAAGAAGGGCGGGCTGAAGCTTTCTTT	CASSQEGRAEAFF
TRBV2	TRBD1	TRBJ1-2	medium-sized	TGTGCCAGCATTCCCCGACAGGGGCGAAGAGGCTACACCTTC	CASIPRQGRRGYTF
TRBV9	.	TRBJ2-2	.	TGTGCCAGCAGCGTAGCCAGCACCGGGGAGCTGTTTTTT	CASSVASTGELFF
TRBV20-1	.	TRBJ1-4	.	TGCAGTGCTAGTTGGCCGCGGGGTGAAAAACTGTTTTTT	CSASWPRGEKLFF
TRBV7-8	TRBD1	TRBJ1-2	.	TGTGCCAGCAGCTACGGGACAGAGACCCTCTATGGCTACACCTTC	CASSYGTETLYGYTF
TRBV29-1	.	TRBJ2-3	.	TGCAGCATCCAAGAGGGAGTGGATACGCAGTATTTT	CSIQEGVDTQYF